This TCR beta chain was found in a study of cytomegalovirus exposure and HLA in healthy donors. Points from the study as a whole: Sequences of the TCR beta chain were said to predict the HLA-A and HLA-B alleles of most subjects accurately. Trimming of TCR beta V- and J-genes showed a link, identified in a later analysis, to a missense DCLRE1C variant. Researchers had no immune exposure information except CMV serostatus available.

The PCR used 60 Vbeta and 13 Jbeta primers. Generated by immunoSEQ multiplex PCR, the TCRdb table keeps only in-frame clones and is missing some. The table lists some 130,000 clones, approximately 77% of them singletons. This clone occurred a few times. The antigen is undetermined. This sequence was found in a woman aged 35 to 49 in good health and CMV-seronegative. Input material: PBMCs.

CDR3: CASSLLSYSNSPLHF. Written as DNA, the CDR3 is TGTGCCAGCAGCCTTTTGAGTTATTCGAATTCACCCCTCCACTTT. This chain links TRBV14 with TRBJ1-6; D uncertain. Germline CDR1 SGHDN, CDR2 FVKESK. CDR3 size: 15 residues. V gave up 4 bases and J gave up 7 bases, with 14 bases separating them.